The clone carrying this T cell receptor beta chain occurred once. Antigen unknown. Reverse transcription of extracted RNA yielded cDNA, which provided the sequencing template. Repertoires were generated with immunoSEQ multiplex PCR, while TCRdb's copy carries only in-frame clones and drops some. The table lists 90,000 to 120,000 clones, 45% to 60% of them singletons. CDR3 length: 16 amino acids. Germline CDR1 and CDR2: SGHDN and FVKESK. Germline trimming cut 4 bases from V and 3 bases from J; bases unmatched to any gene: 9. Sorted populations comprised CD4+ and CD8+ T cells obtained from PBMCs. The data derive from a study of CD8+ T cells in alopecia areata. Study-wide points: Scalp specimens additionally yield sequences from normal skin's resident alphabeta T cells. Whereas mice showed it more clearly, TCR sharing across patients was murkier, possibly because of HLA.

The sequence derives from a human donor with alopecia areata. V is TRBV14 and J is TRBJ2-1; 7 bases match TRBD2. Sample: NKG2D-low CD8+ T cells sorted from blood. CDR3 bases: TGTGCCAGCAGCCCAGCAAGGACTAGACTCTACAATGAGCAGTTCTTC. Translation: CASSPARTRLYNEQFF.